This passage covers 20 T cell receptor beta chains from one sample sequenced in a study of OX40 agonist ivuxolimab in advanced cancers. Sequencing used immunoSEQ multiplex PCR; TCRdb keeps in-frame clones, though not all of them. The sample records 100,000 to 140,000 clones, 85% to 95% being singletons. Specimen: CD4+ or CD8+ T cells sorted from blood, collected in a trial of the OX40 agonist ivuxolimab. The receptors here all came from an adult with an advanced solid tumor such as melanoma, head and neck, liver or kidney cancer.

V is TRBV4-1 and J is TRBJ1-1, with D possibly TRBD1 on 5 matching bases. The length of the CDR3 is 13 residues. Trimming removed 1 base at V and 5 bases at J, with 8 bases between. Germline V gene data show CDR1 as MGHRA and CDR2 as YSYEKL. The DNA of the CDR3 is TGCGCCAGCAGCCAAGTAGGGGTGACTGAAGCTTTCTTT. It yields the protein CASSQVGVTEAFF.

The count of this clone is one. The V call is TRBV6-5, the J call TRBJ2-1, with 13 bases matching TRBD2. Germline trimming cut 6 bases from V and 6 bases from J; bases unmatched to any gene: 2. The CDR3 has 14 amino acids. CDR1 and CDR2 from the germline V gene are MNHEY and SVGAGI. The CDR3 here is CASSTSGRANEQFF. The CDR3 nucleotides are TGTGCCAGCAGCACTAGCGGGAGGGCCAATGAGCAGTTCTTC.

This rearrangement joins TRBV28 to TRBJ1-5, with a tentative D call TRBD1 (5 bases). V was pared by 6 bases and J by 6 bases, with 15 bases between. The germline gives CDR1 MDHEN, CDR2 SYDVKM. The CDR3 runs 14 residues. The CDR3: CASSRGGAGQPQHF. DNA of the CDR3: TGTGCCAGCAGCCGGGGTGGGGCCGGTCAGCCCCAGCATTTT.

This clone has a single count. The rearrangement links TRBV27 to TRBJ2-3; possible D gene TRBD2, 6 bases. The CDR3 is 14 residues long. The germline V gene encodes CDR1 MNHEY and CDR2 SMNVEV (reference sequence). The V end was cut by 6 bases, the J end by 0 bases, with 10 bases between. CDR3: CASRLAESTDTQYF. The CDR3 coding sequence is TGTGCCAGCAGATTAGCGGAGAGCACAGATACGCAGTATTTT.

The chain combines TRBV7-3 with TRBJ2-4, with TRBD1 matching 10 bases. The germline V gene has CDR1 SGHTA and CDR2 FQGTGA. Unmatched junction bases numbered 7, after V lost 4 bases and J lost 7 bases. The CDR3 is 15 amino acids. The CDR3: CASSYGTGEGNIQYF. The CDR3 DNA sequence: TGTGCCAGCAGCTACGGGACAGGGGAGGGGAACATTCAGTACTTC. Together with reference TRBV7-3 and TRBJ2-4, the CDR3 gives the full variable domain: GAGVSQTPSNKVTEKGKYVELRCDPISGHTALYWYRQSLGQGPEFLIYFQGTGAADDSGLPNDRFFAVRPEGSVSTLKIQRTERGDSAVYLCASSYGTGEGNIQYFGAGTRLSVL.

The chain has TRBV30 and TRBJ2-7; 15 positions agree with TRBD2. There are 15 residues in the CDR3. Unmatched junction bases numbered 2, after V lost 5 bases and J lost 0 bases. The germline gives CDR1 GTSNPN, CDR2 SVGIG (reference sequence). The CDR3 coding sequence is TGTGCCTGGGGACTAGCGGGAGGGAACTCCTACGAGCAGTACTTC. It codes for CAWGLAGGNSYEQYF.

The rearrangement uses TRBV19 and TRBJ1-3; D is unclear. V dropped 4 bases and J dropped 0 bases, with 7 bases sitting between them. Germline V gene data show CDR1 as LNHDA and CDR2 as SQIVND (reference sequence). The CDR3 is 14 amino acids. The CDR3 coding sequence is TGTGCCAGTAGTAATCCGGCCTCTGGAAACACCATATATTTT. Residues: CASSNPASGNTIYF.

This chain uses TRBV15 with TRBJ2-4; 7 positions agree with TRBD2. V lost 0 bases and J lost 0; bases outside the gene matches: 11. The germline V gene encodes CDR1 LNHNV and CDR2 YYDKDF (reference sequence). The CDR3 has 19 residues. The CDR3 protein is CATSRDKALADLAKNIQYF. CDR3 nucleotide sequence: TGTGCCACCAGCAGAGACAAGGCGCTAGCGGACCTAGCCAAAAACATTCAGTACTTC.

The chain joins TRBV7-9 to TRBJ1-1, with 7 bases that match TRBD1. The CDR3 has 14 amino acids. Germline values: CDR1 SEHNR, CDR2 FQNEAQ (reference sequence). Trimming at V came to 5 bases and at J to 0 bases, leaving 3 bases not matched to a gene. CDR3 protein: CASSLGTVNTEAFF. CDR3 coding DNA: TGTGCCAGCAGCCTGGGGACAGTGAACACTGAAGCTTTCTTT.

The rearrangement uses TRBV9 and TRBJ2-7; 7 nucleotides agree with TRBD2. The ends lost 0 bases at V and 5 bases at J; junction bases unmatched: 8. Germline V gene sequence: CDR1 SGDLS, CDR2 YYNGEE. The CDR3 has 15 amino acids. The CDR3 DNA sequence: TGTGCCAGCAGCGTAGCCGGAGCGGGGTTTCACGAGCAGTACTTC. This encodes CASSVAGAGFHEQYF.

This clone was seen just once. V and J are TRBV28 and TRBJ1-2; D uncertain. This CDR3 is 14 amino acids long. V was cut by 5 bases and J by 4 bases, with 14 bases left in between. Germline-derived CDR1 and CDR2 are MDHEN and SYDVKM. Here the CDR3 DNA reads TGTGCCAGCAGTCCCCCCCGGGTCGCCTATGGCTACACCTTC. Protein sequence: CASSPPRVAYGYTF.

CDR3 DNA: TGTGCCAGCAGTTACGAGCTAGTGTCCTACAATGAGCAGTTCTTC. Protein sequence: CASSYELVSYNEQFF. The genes are TRBV6-5 and TRBJ2-1, with D unresolved. The ends were cut back, 2 bases at V and 1 base at J, with 9 bases in the middle. The germline gives CDR1 MNHEY, CDR2 SVGAGI. The length of the CDR3 is 15 residues.

The CDR3, as DNA: TGCGCCAGCAGCTACGGGACAGGGGTTCGAAGTGAAAAACTGTTTTTT. This codes for CASSYGTGVRSEKLFF. The chain links TRBV5-1 to TRBJ1-4; TRBD1 matches 10 bases. Germline V gene data show CDR1 as SGHRS and CDR2 as YFSETQ. The CDR3 consists of 16 residues. J lost 7 bases, V lost 3 bases, and 9 bases had no gene match.

This rearrangement joins TRBV14 to TRBJ2-1; D possibly corresponds to TRBD2 (6 bases). V gave up 3 bases and J gave up 5 bases, with 14 bases separating them. The CDR3 totals 15 residues. Germline V lookup: CDR1 SGHDN, CDR2 FVKESK. CDR3 in amino acids: CASSHPGTGDNEQFF. The CDR3 nucleotides read TGTGCCAGCAGCCACCCCGGGACTGGAGACAATGAGCAGTTCTTC.

The chain uses TRBV11-3 and TRBJ2-7; 7 bases match TRBD1. Germline lookup yields CDR1 SGHNT and CDR2 YENEEA. The CDR3 runs 14 residues. The ends lost 7 bases at V and 2 bases at J; junction bases unmatched: 8. CDR3 sequence (DNA): TGTGCCAGCACGACAGGGATCAGGACCTACGAGCAGTACTTC. Protein product: CASTTGIRTYEQYF.

V usage is TRBV5-1 and J usage is TRBJ1-6, with 7 bases identical to TRBD1. The CDR3 consists of 15 residues. Germline CDR1 reads SGHRS; CDR2 reads YFSETQ. J gave up 4 bases and V 3 bases, and 4 bases lay outside the gene matches. The CDR3 loop is CASSSGQVYNSPLHF. DNA of the CDR3: TGCGCCAGCAGCTCCGGACAGGTTTATAATTCACCCCTCCACTTT.

The rearrangement joins TRBV6-5 to TRBJ1-2; D gene ambiguous. Trimming cost V 6 bases and J 4 bases, with 12 bases left between them. Germline assignment: CDR1 MNHEY and CDR2 SVGAGI. The CDR3 sequence is 13 residues long. CDR3 DNA: TGTGCCAGCAGGCCCAGGATGGGCTATGGCTACACCTTC. As protein: CASRPRMGYGYTF.

The V gene is TRBV6-5, the J gene TRBJ2-3, with TRBD1 identical over 7 bases. Germline CDR1 and CDR2: MNHEY and SVGAGI. Trimming cost V 8 bases and J 2 bases; bases outside gene matches: 4. The CDR3 covers 13 residues. The CDR3 protein is CASATGNTDTQYF. The CDR3 DNA is TGTGCCAGCGCGACAGGGAACACAGATACGCAGTATTTT.

The chain joins TRBV28 to TRBJ2-3, with D perhaps matching TRBD2 (6 bases). CDR1 and CDR2 from the germline V gene are MDHEN and SYDVKM. The CDR3 loop spans 14 amino acids. The ends were cut back, 5 bases at V and 2 bases at J, with 11 bases in the middle. In DNA form, the CDR3 reads TGTGCCAGCAGTGAATCACTAGCCACAGATACGCAGTATTTT. As protein: CASSESLATDTQYF.

The chain recombines TRBV27 with TRBJ1-5; 7 bases are a match to TRBD1. Losses at the gene ends were 4 bases for V and 9 bases for J; bases not matched to a gene: 12. This CDR3 spans 15 amino acids. Looked up from germline, CDR1 is MNHEY and CDR2 is SMNVEV (reference sequence). Here the CDR3 reads CASSSATGVQGPQHF. The CDR3 DNA reads as TGTGCCAGCAGTTCCGCTACAGGGGTCCAAGGGCCCCAGCATTTT.